One sample yielded the 16 T cell receptor beta chains listed below, sequenced in a study of control samples from healthy donors and cancer patients. Clones were read by immunoSEQ multiplex PCR, and TCRdb kept only the in-frame ones, dropping some. The sample lists approximately 100,000 clones; 75% to 90% were seen once. The source material was PBMCs. Every receptor here comes from a man aged 55 to 70 with lung cancer.

This clone appeared a few times. The chain couples TRBV6-6 to TRBJ2-2; maybe TRBD1 (5 bases). Germline V CDR1 and CDR2: MNHNY, SVGAGI (reference sequence). The CDR3 loop spans 14 amino acids. V was pared by 6 bases and J by 5 bases, with 13 bases between. In DNA form, the CDR3 reads TGTGCCAGCAGCCTTACAGGCGAGACCGGGGAGCTGTTTTTT. It yields the protein CASSLTGETGELFF.

J is TRBJ2-3 and V is TRBV30, with 9 bases that match TRBD2. This CDR3 region has 15 residues. V was pared by 2 bases and J by 1 base, with 4 bases of the junction left unmatched. Germline V gives CDR1 GTSNPN, CDR2 SVGIG (reference sequence). The CDR3 nucleotides are TGTGCCTGGAGTTTTAGCGGGGGAGGCACAGATACGCAGTATTTT. Residues: CAWSFSGGGTDTQYF.

The gene calls are TRBV10-3 and TRBJ2-3, with a tentative D call TRBD2 (5 bases). With 3 bases removed from V and 4 bases from J, the gap between germline ends came to 17 bases. CDR3 length: 16 residues. CDR1 ENHRY and CDR2 SYGVKD come from the germline V gene. As DNA, the CDR3 is TGTGCCATCAGTGATCCGGCGAGGGTACGCGCAGATACGCAGTATTTT. This encodes CAISDPARVRADTQYF.

The chain carries TRBV29-1 and TRBJ2-3; D might be TRBD1 (5 bases). This CDR3 region has 14 residues. V was cut by 5 bases and J by 2 bases, with 14 bases left in between. CDR1 and CDR2 from the germline V gene are SQVTM and ANQGSEA. In DNA, the CDR3 is TGCAGCGTTCTGACAGCCAAATCCACAGATACGCAGTATTTT. Translation gives CSVLTAKSTDTQYF.

V usage is TRBV7-2 and J usage is TRBJ2-5, with D tentatively TRBD2 (5 bases). Between the trimmed V and J ends, which lost 4 bases and 3 bases, there was a span of 15 bases. Germline V lookup: CDR1 SGHTA, CDR2 FQGNSA. The CDR3 totals 15 residues. The CDR3 reads CASSSITGFKETQYF. CDR3 sequence (DNA): TGTGCCAGCAGCTCCATCACGGGGTTTAAAGAGACCCAGTACTTC.

The chain joins TRBV7-3 to TRBJ2-2; TRBD1 aligns across 9 bases. The J segment lost 4 bases and the V segment lost 4 bases, leaving 10 bases of the junction unmatched. CDR3 size: 17 residues. Germline CDR1 is SGHTA and CDR2 is FQGTGA. DNA of the CDR3: TGTGCCAGCAGCTCGTTGAGGACAGGGGCGAGCACCGGGGAGCTGTTTTTT. Its translation: CASSSLRTGASTGELFF.

The rearrangement uses TRBV23-1 and TRBJ1-6; D not certain. TRBV23-1 belongs to the ORF category, with a function that is uncertain. V was cut by 0 bases and J by 2 bases, with 8 bases left in between. The length of the CDR3 is 16 residues. In DNA, the CDR3 is TGCGCCAGCAGTCAATCGAACAGCACCTATAATTCACCCCTCCACTTT. Translated: CASSQSNSTYNSPLHF.

V and J are TRBV18 and TRBJ1-1; D gene ambiguous. The CDR3 runs to 15 residues. The germline CDR1 and CDR2 sequences are KGHSH and LQKENI. Trimming removed 3 bases at V and 0 bases at J, with 11 bases between. The CDR3 region is CASSPELTVNTEAFF. CDR3 nucleotide sequence: TGTGCCAGCTCACCTGAACTCACAGTGAACACTGAAGCTTTCTTT.

The V gene is TRBV19, the J gene TRBJ2-3, with unresolved D. The germline V and J ends were trimmed by 2 bases and 5 bases, with 11 bases remaining between them. This CDR3 has 14 residues. CDR1 is LNHDA, CDR2 SQIVND, per germline (reference sequence). Here the CDR3 DNA reads TGTGCCAGTAGTATACCCTACCTTAAAGATACGCAGTATTTT. Protein sequence: CASSIPYLKDTQYF.

V is TRBV5-1 and J is TRBJ2-2, with TRBD1 identical over 7 bases. The V gene end was trimmed by 6 bases and the J gene end by 4 bases; junction bases not matched to a gene: 9. In germline, CDR1 is SGHRS, CDR2 YFSETQ. There are 15 residues in the CDR3. CDR3 in DNA: TGCGCCAGCACCTTACAGGGGTTGGGCACCGGGGAGCTGTTTTTT. Amino acids: CASTLQGLGTGELFF. Combining the CDR3 with reference TRBV5-1 and TRBJ2-2 gives the whole variable domain KAGVTQTPRYLIKTRGQQVTLSCSPISGHRSVSWYQQTPGQGLQFLFEYFSETQRNKGNFPGRFSGRQFSNSRSEMNVSTLELGDSALYLCASTLQGLGTGELFFGEGSRLTVL.

V and J are TRBV29-1 and TRBJ2-2; TRBD2 matches 14 bases. V lost 5 bases, J lost 1 base, and 3 bases stayed unmatched. Germline CDR1 is SQVTM and CDR2 is ANQGSEA. The CDR3 spans 16 residues. CDR3 in amino acids: CSVSGLAGGNTGELFF. CDR3 coding DNA: TGCAGCGTTAGCGGACTAGCGGGGGGGAACACCGGGGAGCTGTTTTTT.

The chain couples TRBV5-1 to TRBJ1-3; 11 bases are shared with TRBD1. The CDR3 consists of 15 residues. V was clipped by 4 bases and J by 7 bases; unmatched bases: 7. Germline V gene lookup returns CDR1 SGHRS and CDR2 YFSETQ. The CDR3 sequence is CASSPGQGEGNTIYF. The CDR3 DNA reads as TGCGCCAGCAGCCCGGGACAGGGGGAAGGCAACACCATATATTTT. The full variable domain, in which reference TRBV5-1 and TRBJ1-3 provide the parts outside the CDR3, is KAGVTQTPRYLIKTRGQQVTLSCSPISGHRSVSWYQQTPGQGLQFLFEYFSETQRNKGNFPGRFSGRQFSNSRSEMNVSTLELGDSALYLCASSPGQGEGNTIYFGEGSWLTVV.

The J gene is TRBJ1-2, the V gene TRBV9, with no clear D. Between the trimmed V and J ends, which lost 0 bases and 5 bases, there was a span of 5 bases. Germline assignment: CDR1 SGDLS and CDR2 YYNGEE. This CDR3 is built from 12 residues. As DNA, the CDR3 is TGTGCCAGCAGCGTAGAAGGTTATGGCTACACCTTC. Translation gives CASSVEGYGYTF.

This clone was picked up one time. The gene calls are TRBV7-6 and TRBJ1-1; no reliable D call. CDR3 length: 16 residues. CDR1 is SGHVS and CDR2 is FNYEAQ in the germline V gene. With 5 bases removed from V and 0 bases from J, the gap between germline ends came to 16 bases. DNA for the CDR3: TGTGCCAGCAGCCCCTCGGGATTTTCCATGAACACTGAAGCTTTCTTT. It is translated as CASSPSGFSMNTEAFF.

This chain connects TRBV6-6 to TRBJ1-1; no clear D. V was clipped by 11 bases and J by 8 bases, with 15 bases between them. The CDR3 has 11 residues. Germline V lookup: CDR1 MNHNY, CDR2 SVGAGI (reference sequence). The CDR3 loop reads CASHTAGEAFF. DNA of the CDR3: TGTGCCTCACACACCGCGGGGGAAGCTTTCTTT.

The chain links TRBV29-1 to TRBJ2-5; D assignment may be TRBD1 or TRBD2 (5 bases each). The CDR3 runs to 12 residues. The germline CDR1 and CDR2 sequences are SQVTM and ANQGSEA. Trimming took off 7 bases at V and 5 bases at J, with 14 bases between the two ends. The CDR3 is CSAGREYETQYF. The CDR3 nucleotides read TGCAGCGCCGGCAGGGAGTATGAGACCCAGTACTTC.